The 11 T cell receptor beta chains below all came from one sample that was sequenced in a study of T-cell reconstitution after alpha-beta-depleted transplantation in children. Preparation of the TCRbeta library involved a method that used unique molecular identifiers. TCRdb called the PCR reads again in MiXCR, with one record for every CDR3 protein. The table includes about 580,000 distinct CDR3 sequences, approximately 30% detected once. The sample in question was PBMCs, obtained before TCRalphabeta/CD19-depleted stem cell transplant. Every receptor here comes from a boy in the first two years of life with Wiskott-Aldrich syndrome, due to receive a stem cell transplant.

The sample holds many counts of this clonotype. The rearrangement uses TRBV12-3 or TRBV12-4 and TRBJ1-1; D unresolved. Deletions cut 3 bases from V and 1 base from J, with 3 bases between. The CDR3 is 12 amino acids. CDR3 coding DNA: TGTGCCAGCAGTTTTGGGAACACTGAAGCTTTCTTT. This encodes CASSFGNTEAFF.

The chain combines TRBV5-1 with TRBJ2-2, with a tentative D call TRBD1 (5 bases). The germline V gene has CDR1 SGHRS and CDR2 YFSETQ. The V gene lost 4 bases and the J gene lost 0 bases, with 16 bases spanning the gap. This CDR3 has 17 amino acids. The CDR3 DNA follows: TGCGCCAGCAGCCTGGCATCGACAGCCGCGAACACCGGGGAGCTGTTTTTT. As protein: CASSLASTAANTGELFF.

This clonotype was recorded a few times. The J gene is TRBJ2-1, the V gene TRBV5-1, with TRBD1 matching over 9 bases. Germline V lookup: CDR1 SGHRS, CDR2 YFSETQ. V shed 3 bases and J 5 bases; nucleotides not matched to a gene: 0. There are 13 residues in the CDR3. The DNA of the CDR3 is TGCGCCAGCAGCTGGGACAGGGACAATGAGCAGTTCTTC. This sequence encodes CASSWDRDNEQFF.

The chain carries TRBV21-1 and TRBJ2-7; the table's D gene call, TRBD1, was not cross checked with the DNA. TRBV21-1 constitutes a pseudogene. This CDR3 comprises 15 residues. The CDR3 here is CASSNGGAPLCEQYF. For the CDR3, the DNA is TGTGCCAGCAGCAATGGGGGCGCGCCACTCTGCGAGCAGTACTTC.

V gene TRBV27 combines with J gene TRBJ2-6, with a weak D call TRBD1 (6 bases). The CDR3 has 18 amino acids. The V end lost 2 bases, the J end lost 0 bases, and 14 bases lay between the germline ends. Germline CDR1 and CDR2: MNHEY and SMNVEV (reference sequence). The CDR3 DNA reads TGTGCCAGCAGTTTAATTGGCCAGGGGTCCTCTGGGGCCAACGTCCTGACTTTC. It specifies CASSLIGQGSSGANVLTF.

This clonotype was counted only a few times. The genes are TRBV3-1 and TRBJ2-1; 14 bases are shared with TRBD2. The CDR3 spans 18 residues. From germline, CDR1 is LGHDT and CDR2 YNNKEL (reference sequence). The ends lost 5 bases at V and 4 bases at J; junction bases unmatched: 10. CDR3 in amino acids: CASSYGTSGSHVYNEQFF. The CDR3 DNA is TGTGCCAGCAGCTACGGGACTAGCGGGAGTCACGTGTACAATGAGCAGTTCTTC.

The chain uses TRBV5-1 and TRBJ2-3; 13 bases align to TRBD2. V was pared by 4 bases and J by 3 bases, with 5 bases of the junction left unmatched. Germline CDR1 SGHRS, CDR2 YFSETQ. The CDR3 sequence is 16 residues long. CDR3 sequence (DNA): TGCGCCAGCAGCCCTGGGGGACTAGCGGGAACAGATACGCAGTATTTT. Translated, it gives CASSPGGLAGTDTQYF.

This clonotype turned up a few times. The CDR3 reads CSARDNGPPIEQFF. CDR3 in DNA: TGCAGTGCTAGAGATAACGGACCCCCTATTGAGCAGTTCTTC. J is TRBJ2-1 and V is TRBV20-1; D gene uncertain. The CDR3 sequence is 14 residues long. Germline CDR1 is DFQATT and CDR2 is SNEGSKA (reference sequence). V was cut by 0 bases and J by 9 bases, with 15 bases left in between.

This clonotype has just a few counts. The CDR3 loop is CASSLAFEQYF. In DNA form, the CDR3 reads TGTGCCAGCAGTTTAGCCTTCGAGCAGTACTTC. This sequence joins TRBV12-3 or TRBV12-4 and TRBJ2-7; unclear D gene. The CDR3 covers 11 residues. V was trimmed by 0 bases and J by 6 bases, leaving 3 bases between them.

The chain recombines TRBV20-1 with TRBJ2-3; 8 bases align to TRBD2. The J segment lost 14 bases and the V segment lost 5 bases, leaving 12 bases of the junction unmatched. Germline values: CDR1 DFQATT, CDR2 SNEGSKA (reference sequence). This CDR3 is built from 12 residues. The CDR3: CSAATGGRWAYF. In DNA form, the CDR3 reads TGCAGTGCTGCTACGGGCGGGAGGTGGGCGTATTTT.

The chain recombines TRBV3-1 with TRBJ2-1, with D possibly being TRBD1 or TRBD2 (5 bases each). The CDR3 extends over 13 amino acids. In germline, CDR1 is LGHDT, CDR2 YNNKEL (reference sequence). The V and J ends lost 5 bases and 6 bases respectively, with 11 bases between them. CDR3 sequence reads: CASSTGALNEQFF. For the CDR3, the DNA is TGTGCCAGCAGCACCGGGGCCCTCAATGAGCAGTTCTTC.